This T cell receptor (beta chain) originates from a study of T-cell reconstitution after alpha-beta-depleted transplantation in children. Preparation of the TCRbeta library used unique molecular identifiers. MiXCR, run by TCRdb on the PCR reads, gives a single entry per CDR3 protein. This sample has a few hundred thousand distinct CDR3 sequences; around 12% occur once, and the top ten carry 4.5% to 6%. This clonotype was found a few times. Source: PBMCs from the stem cell graft donor, taken from the stem cell graft. The sequence derives from a human donor who donated a stem cell graft to a child with combined immunodeficiency.

The CDR3 DNA is TGTGCCAGCAGTGATGTACAGGGGGACGGGGCTTTCTTT. Translating it yields CASSDVQGDGAFF. V is TRBV25-1 and J is TRBJ1-1, with 8 bases aligning to TRBD1. There are 13 residues in the CDR3. J was trimmed by 11 bases and V by 3 bases; bases with no gene match: 8. Per the germline V gene, CDR1 is MGHDK and CDR2 is SYGVNS.